This T cell receptor (beta chain) originates from a study of T cells after yellow fever vaccination. Per germline, CDR1 MNHEY and CDR2 SMNVEV (reference sequence). The CDR3 contains 15 residues. Trimming stripped 5 bases from V and 2 bases from J, with 15 bases between. This clonotype appeared a few times. One entry per CDR3 protein results from TCRdb running MiXCR on the 5' RACE reads. The table shows fewer than 500,000 distinct CDR3 sequences, with roughly a sixth occurring only once. The material sequenced was PBMCs, taken before the yellow fever booster vaccination. The V gene is TRBV27, the J gene TRBJ1-2, with a possible D match to TRBD1 (6 bases). This clonotype was sampled from a man between 18 and 29 years old who received the YFV17D yellow fever vaccine. CDR3 residues: CASSTAGTPNYGYTF. CDR3 DNA: TGTGCCAGCAGTACGGCCGGGACACCCAACTATGGCTACACCTTC.